The rows below give T cell receptor beta chains drawn from one sample of a study of CD8 T cells in Susac syndrome. TCRdb processed the immunoSEQ multiplex PCR reads anew with MiXCR; each CDR3 protein has one entry. The top ten clones hold around 0.21% of a sample with 150,000 to 160,000 distinct CDR3 sequences, about 94% of them seen once. Sequencing was performed on CD8+ T cells from PBMCs. The receptors originated from a human donor with multiple sclerosis. The CDR3 runs from the conserved cysteine through the conserved F or W. The D gene is left open where the match is weak. The size field is filled for only some rows; it gives once, few, many or a size class.

.,TRBJ2-7,.,TRBV29-1,TGCAGCGCTATAGGGGGGGCCTACGAGCAGTACTTC,CSAIGGAYEQYF
.,TRBJ2-1,TRBD1,TRBV5-6,TGTGCCAGCAGTGAGGGACAGGGGGCTTTCTACAATGAGCAGTTCTTC,CASSEGQGAFYNEQFF
.,TRBJ1-2,.,TRBV3-1,TGTGCCAGCAGCCACGATTCGGCAGGGCTTCGGGGCTACACCTTC,CASSHDSAGLRGYTF
.,TRBJ2-1,.,TRBV7-9,TGTGCCAGCAGCTCGACCGACAGGGAGGGGCCCCCCGAGCAGTTCTTC,CASSSTDREGPPEQFF
few,TRBJ2-3,TRBD2,TRBV9,TGTGCCAGCAGCGTGGGTGGGACTAACACAGATACGCAGTATTTT,CASSVGGTNTDTQYF
.,TRBJ1-1,.,TRBV3-1,TGTGCCAGCAGCCAAACCCCTTGGAGGGGCACAACAGAAGCTTTCTTT,CASSQTPWRGTTEAFF
.,TRBJ1-2,.,TRBV11-1,TGTGCCAGCAGCCCCGGGACGGAGTATAACTATGGCTACACCTTC,CASSPGTEYNYGYTF
.,TRBJ1-2,TRBD1,TRBV27,TGTGCCAGCAGCCTGGGGACAGGGGCCAGCTATGGCTACACCTTC,CASSLGTGASYGYTF
.,TRBJ2-6,.,TRBV29-1,TGCAGCGTTGAGTGGCCATTGGGGGGCGCTGGGGCCAACGTCCTGACTTTC,CSVEWPLGGAGANVLTF
.,TRBJ2-1,TRBD2,TRBV9,TGTGCCAGCAGCGTCGGGACTAGAGGGGATGAGCAGTTCTTC,CASSVGTRGDEQFF
.,TRBJ1-1,.,TRBV29-1,TGCAGCGCCAATAAGAACACTGAAGCTTTCTTT,CSANKNTEAFF
.,TRBJ2-3,TRBD2,TRBV12-3/TRBV12-4,TGTGCCAGCAAGAAACTAGCGAGGGACACAGATACGCAGTATTTT,CASKKLARDTDTQYF
.,TRBJ2-7,TRBD1,TRBV30,TGTGCCTGGAGTTGGGGACAGCTCTACGAGCAGTACTTC,CAWSWGQLYEQYF
.,TRBJ2-1,TRBD1,TRBV12-3/TRBV12-4,TGTGCCAGCGCCCCGCGTGGTCCTGGGACAGGGGGCTACAATGAGCAGTTCTTC,CASAPRGPGTGGYNEQFF
.,TRBJ1-1,TRBD1,TRBV15,TGTGCCACCAGCATCCGACAGGGGATAGCTGAAGCTTTCTTT,CATSIRQGIAEAFF
.,TRBJ2-4,.,TRBV14,TGTGCCAGCAGCTTACAACAGGGCCGAGGAGGCAACATTCAGTACTTC,CASSLQQGRGGNIQYF
.,TRBJ1-2,.,TRBV29-1,TGCAGCGTTGAGCCGCAAAGGGTCGACTATGGCTACACCTTC,CSVEPQRVDYGYTF
.,TRBJ2-7,.,TRBV28,TGTGCCAGCAGTTTAGATTTGTCGCGCTCCTACGAGCAGTACTTC,CASSLDLSRSYEQYF
.,TRBJ2-1,.,TRBV27,TGTGCCAGCGGGATAACCTACAATGAGCAGTTCTTC,CASGITYNEQFF
.,TRBJ2-5,.,TRBV27,TGTGCCAGCAGTCCCCCTGGCCTAATCCAAGAGACCCAGTACTTC,CASSPPGLIQETQYF
.,TRBJ1-5,.,TRBV2,TGTGCCAGTACGCGCGGAGGGGTAGCCAATCAGCCCCAGCATTTT,CASTRGGVANQPQHF
.,TRBJ1-6,.,TRBV20-1,TGCAGTGCTAGATCCCCGGACAGTCTGAAGTCACCCCTCCACTTT,CSARSPDSLKSPLHF
.,TRBJ2-5,.,TRBV30,TGTGCCTGGAGTGTAGGCGGGGCCCAGTACTTC,CAWSVGGAQYF
.,TRBJ2-7,.,TRBV10-2,TGCGCCAGCAGTGAGGGTCAGACCTACGAGCAGTACTTC,CASSEGQTYEQYF
once,TRBJ1-2,.,TRBV19,TGTGCCAGTAGTGTCGACATATATGGCTACACCTTC,CASSVDIYGYTF
.,TRBJ1-1,.,TRBV30,TGTGCCGGGAGTGAGGGGTATGAAGCTTTCTTT,CAGSEGYEAFF
.,TRBJ2-3,TRBD2,TRBV30,TGTGCCTGGAGTGTACTTGACAGAAGCGGGGGTACAGATACGCAGTATTTT,CAWSVLDRSGGTDTQYF
.,TRBJ2-3,TRBD1,TRBV11-2,TGTGCCAGCAGCAAACGAAGGCCAGACAGGGCAGATACGCAGTATTTT,CASSKRRPDRADTQYF
.,TRBJ1-1,.,TRBV13,TGTGCCAGCAGCTTAGATAGGGGGGGAAACACTGAAGCTTTCTTT,CASSLDRGGNTEAFF
.,TRBJ2-1,TRBD2,TRBV7-9,TGTGCCAGCAGCCCCCCACCGGGGGGGCGCAATGAGCAGTTCTTC,CASSPPPGGRNEQFF
.,TRBJ2-1,.,TRBV20-1,TGCAGTGCTATCACAGGGTTAGGAAGGGGTGAGCAGTTCTTC,CSAITGLGRGEQFF
.,TRBJ2-7,.,TRBV4-1,TGCGCCAGCAGCCAAGAGTGGCAGTTCTACGAGCAGTACTTC,CASSQEWQFYEQYF
.,TRBJ2-7,.,TRBV5-1,TGCGCCAGCAGAGAGTGGATTGGGGATTACGAGCAGTACTTC,CASREWIGDYEQYF
.,TRBJ2-7,TRBD2,TRBV27,TGTGCCAGCAGAATAGCGGGGGGCACCTACGAGCAGTACTTC,CASRIAGGTYEQYF
.,TRBJ1-5,.,TRBV11-2,TGTGCCAGCAACCAGGGGAGCAATCAGCCCCAGCATTTT,CASNQGSNQPQHF
.,TRBJ2-5,TRBD2,TRBV19,TGTGCCAGTAGTACCTCTCGGCGGGAGATACAAGAGACCCAGTACTTC,CASSTSRREIQETQYF
.,TRBJ2-7,.,TRBV5-6,TGTGCCAGCAGCTTGGGACAGGTTTTATACGAGCAGTACTTC,CASSLGQVLYEQYF
.,TRBJ1-2,TRBD1,TRBV20-1,TGCAGTGCTAGAGATAATGCAGGGGGAATTTATGGCTACACCTTC,CSARDNAGGIYGYTF
.,TRBJ1-2,.,TRBV4-3,TGCGCCAGCAGCCAAGGGTACAGTTCTAACTATGGCTACACCTTC,CASSQGYSSNYGYTF
.,TRBJ1-1,TRBD1,TRBV14,TGTGCCAGCAGCCAGCGAGGGACAGGGGGCCCAGACACTGAAGCTTTCTTT,CASSQRGTGGPDTEAFF